This T cell receptor beta chain was identified in a study of identical twins. Study-wide results and limits: The study found weaker excess twin sharing in beta out-of-frame sequences. In drawing conclusions, the study used cross-sectional statistical analysis and did not follow the same donors. There was an excess of low generation probability in the out-of-frame alpha sequences that twins shared.

A universal primer binding site was introduced by template switching. The final cDNA contained unique molecular identifiers. TCRdb independently ran MiXCR on the 5' RACE reads; one entry per CDR3 protein. The sample has a few hundred thousand distinct CDR3 sequences, about 10% seen once. This clonotype has only a few counts. The antigen remains unidentified. The CDR3 is 16 amino acids. Trimming removed 5 bases from V and 7 bases from J; junction bases left unmatched: 10. The clonotype originates from a woman between 45 and 60 years old in good health. This chain connects TRBV6-7 to TRBJ2-1; 11 nucleotides line up with TRBD2. TRBV6-7 belongs to the ORF category, with a function that is uncertain. The sequencing sample was made of naive T cells sorted from blood. CDR3 DNA: TGTGCCAGCAGTACATCACTAGCGGGAGAGGAAAATGAGCAGTTCTTC. Its protein product is CASSTSLAGEENEQFF.